The 29 T cell receptor beta chains below were found in one sample sequenced in a study of T-cell memory formation after mild COVID-19. TCRdb passed the 5' RACE reads through MiXCR, listing each CDR3 protein once. Of some 450,000 distinct CDR3 sequences listed, approximately 18% are singletons. The sample was PBMCs or a T cell subset sorted from them (not recorded which). These receptors originate from a man aged 18 to 29 who had mild COVID-19 (a few samples of this study predate the infection). Cell type and time point are not known.

The V and J genes are TRBV19 and TRBJ2-3, with TRBD2 matching 11 bases. CDR3 length: 15 amino acids. In germline, CDR1 is LNHDA, CDR2 SQIVND (reference sequence). Trimming removed 7 bases from V and 3 bases from J; junction bases left unmatched: 6. The CDR3 region has the DNA TGTGCCAGTAAGCCCGGGACTAGCGGTACAGATACGCAGTATTTT. This gives the protein CASKPGTSGTDTQYF. Full variable domain (rest looked up from reference TRBV19 and TRBJ2-3): DGGITQSPKYLFRKEGQNVTLSCEQNLNHDAMYWYRQDPGQGLRLIYYSQIVNDFQKGDIAEGYSVSREKKESFPLTVTSAQKNPTAFYLCASKPGTSGTDTQYFGPGTRLTVL.

The chain links TRBV4-3 to TRBJ2-2; the match to TRBD1 covers 7 bases. The CDR3 is 15 residues long. V dropped 2 bases and J dropped 4; count of bases not matched to a gene: 4. Germline CDR1 is LGHNA and CDR2 is YSLEER. CDR3: CASSQIYRGTGELFF. CDR3 DNA: TGCGCCAGCAGCCAAATATACAGGGGCACCGGGGAGCTGTTTTTT.

The chain employs TRBV7-8 and TRBJ2-7; D is possibly TRBD1 (5 bases). The CDR3 is 14 residues long. Trimming took off 4 bases at V and 1 base at J, with 11 bases between the two ends. Germline V gives CDR1 SGHVS, CDR2 FQNEAQ. The CDR3 coding sequence is TGTGCCAGCAGCTACACCAGGGTGTCCTACGAGCAGTACGTC. This encodes CASSYTRVSYEQYV.

The rearrangement joins TRBV7-9 to TRBJ2-2, with D perhaps TRBD1 or TRBD2 (5 bases each). The ends were cut back, 5 bases at V and 0 bases at J, with 16 bases in the middle. The length of the CDR3 is 17 residues. Germline V gives CDR1 SEHNR, CDR2 FQNEAQ (reference sequence). The CDR3 DNA is TGTGCCAGCAGCCCACAGTCCGGGACCCCGAACACCGGGGAGCTGTTTTTT. This gives the protein CASSPQSGTPNTGELFF. Variable domain in full (rest from reference TRBV7-9 and TRBJ2-2): DTGVSQNPRHKITKRGQNVTFRCDPISEHNRLYWYRQTLGQGPEFLTYFQNEAQLEKSRLLSDRFSAERPKGSFSTLEIQRTEQGDSAMYLCASSPQSGTPNTGELFFGEGSRLTVL.

This clonotype has only a few counts. The chain uses TRBV6-2 or TRBV6-3 and TRBJ2-4; 9 positions match TRBD2. Losses at the gene ends were 6 bases for V and 0 bases for J; bases not matched to a gene: 12. Germline CDR1 reads MNHEY; CDR2 reads SVGEGT. This CDR3 spans 18 amino acids. CDR3 protein: CASSLGTSRSLAKNIQYF. The CDR3, as DNA: TGTGCCAGCAGCCTTGGGACTAGCCGAAGCTTAGCCAAAAACATTCAGTACTTC.

The chain is built from TRBV27 and TRBJ2-1; 7 bases are shared with TRBD1. The CDR3 is 12 residues long. V lost 8 bases and J lost 7; bases outside the gene matches: 5. Germline loops: CDR1 MNHEY, CDR2 SMNVEV (reference sequence). The CDR3 DNA follows: TGTGCCAGCGGCTACAGGGGAAATGAGCAGTTCTTC. Residues: CASGYRGNEQFF.

This clonotype was seen more than once but under ten times. The rearrangement links TRBV13 to TRBJ2-7; 8 bases map to TRBD1. From germline, CDR1 is PRHDT and CDR2 FYEKMQ (reference sequence). Unmatched junction bases numbered 10, after V lost 0 bases and J lost 6 bases. This CDR3 has 16 amino acids. CDR3 sequence: CASSLGRGRGQGEQYF. For the CDR3, the DNA is TGTGCCAGCAGCTTAGGCCGCGGCAGGGGGCAGGGCGAGCAGTACTTC.

This clonotype was seen repeatedly, ten times or more. This chain links TRBV5-1 with TRBJ2-2; TRBD2 might be the D (6 bases). Germline V gene sequence: CDR1 SGHRS, CDR2 YFSETQ. The ends were cut back, 3 bases at V and 6 bases at J, with 9 bases in the middle. The CDR3 extends over 13 amino acids. For the CDR3, the DNA is TGCGCCAGCAGCTCCTCGGGGGCCGGGGAGCTGTTTTTT. This sequence encodes CASSSSGAGELFF.

CDR3 sequence (DNA): TGTGCCAGCAGTGCGAGGGCCGGTCTCCAGACCCAGTACTTC. Translated: CASSARAGLQTQYF. This chain uses TRBV28 with TRBJ2-5, with D maybe TRBD2 (5 bases). V lost 5 bases and J lost 6, with 16 bases in between. The CDR3 spans 14 residues. The V gene's germline CDR1 is MDHEN and CDR2 SYDVKM. Using reference TRBV28 and TRBJ2-5 for the parts outside the CDR3, the full variable domain is DVKVTQSSRYLVKRTGEKVFLECVQDMDHENMFWYRQDPGLGLRLIYFSYDVKMKEKGDIPEGYSVSREKKERFSLILESASTNQTSMYLCASSARAGLQTQYFGPGTRLLVL.

This chain joins TRBV4-3 and TRBJ1-1; D is possibly TRBD1 (6 bases). CDR1 and CDR2 (germline): LGHNA, YSLEER. CDR3 size: 16 residues. V lost 3 bases to trimming and J lost 5 bases, with 19 bases between them. CDR3 DNA: TGCGCCAGCAGCCAGACGGGCGGGGGCGCTTCGACTGAAGCTTTCTTT. Protein sequence: CASSQTGGGASTEAFF.

The V gene is TRBV7-8, the J gene TRBJ2-4; D could derive from TRBD1 or TRBD2 (5 bases each). There are 13 residues in the CDR3. From germline, CDR1 is SGHVS and CDR2 FQNEAQ. Deletions cut 2 bases from V and 5 bases from J, with 7 bases between. Here the CDR3 DNA reads TGTGCCAGCAGCTTAATGGGGGAAAACATTCAGTACTTC. This translates into CASSLMGENIQYF.

Concerning this clonotype itself: A single base separates this from a much larger clone, so it may be a read error. This chain joins TRBV27 and TRBJ2-3; D might be TRBD1 (5 bases). CDR1 and CDR2 (germline): MNHEY, SMNVEV (reference sequence). The CDR3 runs to 14 residues. CDR3 sequence reads: CASSPEWGTDTKYF. The CDR3 DNA sequence: TGTGCCAGCAGCCCCGAATGGGGCACAGATACGAAGTATTTT.

This clonotype was counted at least ten times. This chain links TRBV12-3 or TRBV12-4 with TRBJ1-1; no reliable D call. V dropped 2 bases and J dropped 10 bases, with 14 bases sitting between them. The CDR3 has 13 residues. CDR3 residues: CASSLFAKPVAFF. For the CDR3, the DNA is TGTGCCAGCAGTTTATTCGCTAAACCGGTAGCTTTCTTT.

The chain is built from TRBV20-1 and TRBJ2-1; 7 bases match TRBD2. The germline gives CDR1 DFQATT, CDR2 SNEGSKA (reference sequence). The CDR3 is made up of 16 amino acids. With V trimmed by 3 bases and J by 10 bases, 18 bases remained unmatched. CDR3 loop: CSARMGTGGSLGEQFF. In DNA, the CDR3 is TGCAGTGCTAGGATGGGGACGGGGGGTTCACTTGGGGAGCAGTTCTTC.

As concerns this clonotype: This is likely a read error, given that the CDR3 carries no conserved phenylalanine or tryptophan at its end. The chain couples TRBV20-1 to TRBJ2-1; D might be TRBD2 (7 bases). Trimming cost V 6 bases and J 2 bases, with 17 bases left between them. The germline gives CDR1 DFQATT, CDR2 SNEGSKA (reference sequence). This CDR3 has 15 amino acids. The CDR3 protein is CSAPWGGAAYNEQFL. For the CDR3, the DNA is TGCAGTGCCCCATGGGGGGGGGCCGCCTACAATGAGCAGTTCTTA.

This clonotype was counted ten times or more. One junction end disagrees with the germline gene, perhaps due to a read error. V is TRBV6-6 and J is TRBJ2-3; TRBD2 agrees at 13 bases. The germline CDR1 and CDR2 sequences are MNHNY and SVGAGI (reference sequence). The CDR3 has 16 amino acids. The chain's CDR3 is CASSDSTSGGADTQYF. CDR3 DNA sequence: TGTGCCAGCAGTGACTCAACTAGCGGGGGGGCTGATACGCAGTATTTT.

This clonotype was recorded many times. The chain uses TRBV4-2 and TRBJ2-7; D gene unclear. Germline V gene data show CDR1 as LGHNA and CDR2 as YNFKEQ. CDR3 size: 15 residues. Trimming removed 2 bases from V and 4 bases from J, with 15 bases in between. CDR3 coding DNA: TGTGCCAGCAGCCAACCTGGAACGCCTGTGTACGAGCAGTACTTC. It specifies CASSQPGTPVYEQYF.

This clonotype was seen once. The J gene is TRBJ2-3, the V gene TRBV9; a weak D match, TRBD2 (5 bases). Per germline, CDR1 SGDLS and CDR2 YYNGEE. The germline V and J ends were trimmed by 4 bases and 5 bases, with 11 bases remaining between them. The CDR3 has 13 residues. CDR3 protein: CASSPREGDTQYF. CDR3 coding DNA: TGTGCCAGCAGCCCCCGTGAGGGAGATACGCAGTATTTT.

This clonotype was counted a few times. The chain recombines TRBV7-3 with TRBJ2-1, with D possibly TRBD1 on 6 matching bases. CDR1 and CDR2 from the germline V gene are SGHTA and FQGTGA. The V end was cut by 5 bases, the J end by 8 bases, with 16 bases between. This CDR3 is 14 amino acids long. In DNA, the CDR3 is TGTGCCAGCAGCAAGGACAGCCGATGGGATGAGCAGTTCTTC. It specifies CASSKDSRWDEQFF. Variable domain in full (rest from reference TRBV7-3 and TRBJ2-1): GAGVSQTPSNKVTEKGKYVELRCDPISGHTALYWYRQSLGQGPEFLIYFQGTGAADDSGLPNDRFFAVRPEGSVSTLKIQRTERGDSAVYLCASSKDSRWDEQFFGPGTRLTVL.

This chain joins TRBV29-1 and TRBJ1-2; no clear D. Germline V gene sequence: CDR1 SQVTM, CDR2 ANQGSEA. The V end was cut by 4 bases, the J end by 1 base, with 10 bases between. CDR3 size: 13 residues. As DNA, the CDR3 is TGCAGCGTTGCGGTTCCGCTTAACTATGGCTACACCTTC. Its protein product is CSVAVPLNYGYTF.

Many counts were recorded for this clonotype. The chain employs TRBV7-8 and TRBJ1-5, with TRBD1 identical over 7 bases. The V gene's germline CDR1 is SGHVS and CDR2 FQNEAQ. V lost 5 bases to trimming and J lost 1 base; unmatched junction nucleotides: 8. This CDR3 region has 16 residues. CDR3 amino acids: CASSSGGGGSNQPQHF. In DNA, the CDR3 is TGTGCCAGCAGCAGTGGAGGGGGCGGAAGCAATCAGCCCCAGCATTTT.

The chain carries TRBV19 and TRBJ1-6; 9 positions agree with TRBD1. The CDR3 runs 15 residues. Germline-derived CDR1 and CDR2 are LNHDA and SQIVND (reference sequence). V was pared by 6 bases and J by 6 bases, with 6 bases of the junction left unmatched. The CDR3, as DNA: TGTGCCAGTAGGGGAAACAGGGGGCTTAATTCACCCCTCCACTTT. As protein: CASRGNRGLNSPLHF.

This chain uses TRBV20-1 with TRBJ1-1; a possible D gene is TRBD1 (5 bases). The germline CDR1 and CDR2 sequences are DFQATT and SNEGSKA (reference sequence). The CDR3 is 12 amino acids. CDR3 bases: TGCAGGGGCTCCGAGGGGTACACTGAAGCTTTCTTT. Translating gives CRGSEGYTEAFF.

This clonotype was picked up many times. The rearrangement uses TRBV21-1 and TRBJ2-7; TRBD2, the D gene given by the table, was not confirmed from the DNA. TRBV21-1 represents a pseudogene. This CDR3 region has 14 residues. CDR3 sequence reads: CASSKMRVLYEQYF. The CDR3 nucleotides are TGTGCCAGCAGCAAAATGAGGGTTCTTTACGAGCAGTACTTC.

The chain is built from TRBV4-1 and TRBJ1-1; D remains ambiguous. Per germline, CDR1 MGHRA and CDR2 YSYEKL. The length of the CDR3 is 11 residues. V was clipped by 1 base and J by 11 bases, with 8 bases between them. The DNA for the CDR3 is TGCGCCAGCAGCCAAGGGCGCCGGGCTTTCTTT. Protein sequence: CASSQGRRAFF.

This clonotype was detected only a few times. The chain employs TRBV20-1 and TRBJ1-1; TRBD1 agrees at 7 bases. The CDR3 runs 13 residues. V was clipped by 6 bases and J by 5 bases; unmatched bases: 9. Germline lookup yields CDR1 DFQATT and CDR2 SNEGSKA (reference sequence). The chain's CDR3 is CSAPRNRGTEAFF. CDR3 in DNA: TGCAGTGCCCCCAGGAACAGGGGAACTGAAGCTTTCTTT.

This clonotype was seen once. The rearrangement links TRBV4-2 to TRBJ2-2; a weak D match, TRBD2 (6 bases). Germline CDR1 reads LGHNA; CDR2 reads YNFKEQ. The CDR3 runs to 16 residues. Between the trimmed V and J ends, which lost 4 bases and 2 bases, there was a span of 14 bases. The CDR3 here is CASSPIGGFNTGELFF. The DNA of the CDR3 is TGTGCCAGCAGCCCCATCGGAGGGTTCAACACCGGGGAGCTGTTTTTT.

The CDR3 region is CASSETGRQTQYF. The CDR3 region has the DNA TGTGCCAGCAGTGAAACAGGGAGGCAGACCCAGTACTTC. The chain combines TRBV28 with TRBJ2-5; perhaps D is TRBD1 or TRBD2 (6 bases each). CDR1 MDHEN and CDR2 SYDVKM come from the germline V gene. Trimming left V 5 bases short and J 6 bases short, with 13 bases between. The CDR3 is 13 amino acids.

This chain joins TRBV5-1 and TRBJ1-1; TRBD1 aligns across 7 bases. The CDR3 is 15 residues long. Germline trimming cut 3 bases from V and 4 bases from J; bases unmatched to any gene: 9. In germline, CDR1 is SGHRS, CDR2 YFSETQ. CDR3 amino acids: CASSSLQGLGTEAFF. The CDR3 region has the DNA TGCGCCAGCAGCTCTCTACAGGGGTTGGGCACTGAAGCTTTCTTT. Combining the CDR3 with reference TRBV5-1 and TRBJ1-1 gives the whole variable domain KAGVTQTPRYLIKTRGQQVTLSCSPISGHRSVSWYQQTPGQGLQFLFEYFSETQRNKGNFPGRFSGRQFSNSRSEMNVSTLELGDSALYLCASSSLQGLGTEAFFGQGTRLTVV.